Described below is a single T cell receptor (beta chain) sequence and its context. The entry originates in a study of T cell changes during pregnancy in multiple sclerosis. Clones were read by immunoSEQ multiplex PCR, and TCRdb kept only the in-frame ones, dropping some. This table has more than 40,000 clones, roughly 90% appearing once. The sample here was peripheral blood, taken in the first trimester of pregnancy. The source is a female donor in good health, enrolled as a control in a pregnancy study.

The CDR3 region has the DNA TGTGCCAGCAGTCCTAGGACAGGGCGGTCAGAGACCCAGTACTTC. As protein: CASSPRTGRSETQYF. The V gene is TRBV2, the J gene TRBJ2-5; 8 positions agree with TRBD1. CDR3 size: 15 residues. Unmatched junction bases numbered 9, after V lost 5 bases and J lost 4 bases. Per germline, CDR1 SNHLY and CDR2 FYNNEI.